This T cell receptor beta chain emerged from a study of blood T cell repertoires in COVID-19. Whole-study context: COVID-19 samples, acute and convalescent, were from the United States, Italy and Spain.

Germline V gene sequence: CDR1 SGHRS, CDR2 YFSETQ. The CDR3 contains 13 residues. V was pared by 5 bases and J by 2 bases, with 10 bases between. As originally analysed: Amplification of reference gene primers was used by the study to estimate nucleated cell counts. Assay: immunoSEQ multiplex PCR; the TCRdb copy retains only in-frame clones and omits some. Clone size and V and J calls were adopted from that table, with D and trimming inferred from the DNA. The sample yields about 100,000 clones, approximately 86% seen once. Seattle researchers signed up patients amid active infection and tracked them longitudinally.

The TCR was taken from a woman aged 45-60 years with COVID-19, enrolled during active disease. The J gene is TRBJ1-2, the V gene TRBV5-1, with TRBD1 as a possible D gene (6 bases). Sequencing used peripheral blood. CDR3 coding DNA: TGCGCCAGCAGGACAACAGGGAACTATGGCTACACCTTC. This codes for CASRTTGNYGYTF.